The following is a TCR beta chain sequence with its context. This clone was observed a few times. No antigen is known for it. No qualities accompany the bases; no much larger clone lies one base away. This entry is derived from a study of Ad26.COV2.S vaccination and SARS-CoV-2 variants (dated by TCRdb to the early 2020s). About the investigation overall: Donors in the vaccine arm were drawn from COV1001, a phase I-IIa trial of Ad26.COV2.S in healthy adults that was multicentre, randomized, double-blind and placebo-controlled. Ad26.COV2.S was administered intramuscularly at a dose of 5x10^10 or 1x10^11 viral particles, either as one shot or as two shots given 56 days apart. The specificity and breadth of SARS-CoV-2-reactive T cell receptors after Ad26.COV2.S vaccination were assessed by TCRbeta repertoire sequencing. The TCR-sequenced set comprised roughly 30 samples: some 20 Ad26.COV2.S vaccine recipients, 5 placebo recipients and 8 SARS-CoV-2 convalescent individuals. Trial participants were randomized into five groups of five, in which low-dose or high-dose Ad26.COV2.S was given once or twice, or placebo was given on both occasions. Investigators did not know the trial group allocation while performing experiments and assessing outcomes.

Inclusive of the bounding cysteine and phenylalanine, the CDR3 is 15 residues long. The sequence is cut down to CDR3 DNA, 45 bases in frame from base 1. V was cut back by 3 bases and J by 0 bases, leaving a gap of 12 bases between them. The germline V gene encodes CDR1 GTSNPN and CDR2 SVGIG (reference sequence). The treatment or condition tag for this specimen amounts to: about 20 received Ad26.COV2.S at low or high dose, single or two shots; about 5 received placebo; per-sample allocation not given. For vaccine and placebo recipients, repertoires were sequenced using samples collected on day 63 after the first injection. In Cohort 1b, around 23 adults aged 18-55 years were enrolled at a single site in Boston, USA, between 29 July and 7 August 2020. Ad26.COV2.S was a replication-incompetent adenovirus type 26 vector that expressed a prefusion-stabilized SARS-CoV-2 spike protein derived from the original Wuhan strain.

Broader findings and caveats from the paper: The authors noted that the TCR breadth and depth analyses may have underestimated total T cell responses. The study was not powered to compare responses between vaccine doses or regimens. After vaccination, substantial breadth of spike-specific CD8+ and CD4+ T cell responses was reported. Higher spike-specific TCR breadth was observed in Ad26.COV2.S recipients than in placebo recipients (P = 0.0014). Comparable non-spike TCR breadth was observed between vaccine and placebo recipients, consistent with only spike being contained in the vaccine.

The immunoSEQ Assay was used to sequence TCRbeta CDR3 regions. After extraction, genomic DNA underwent amplification by bias-controlled multiplex PCR, followed by high-throughput sequencing. The paper's data handling went like this. To quantify the absolute abundance of every unique TCRbeta CDR3 region, sequences were collapsed and filtered. T cell fraction was estimated by normalization of TCRbeta template counts to usable DNA, with usable DNA being measured through amplification of reference genes present in all nucleated cells. Repertoire TCRs were annotated as SARS-CoV-2-specific by exact matching of V gene, CDR3 amino acid sequence and J gene to a known reactive TCR set. The reference SARS-CoV-2 TCR set was obtained from MIRA and was filtered for enrichment in COVID-19-positive ImmuneCODE repertoires, whereby public or cross-reactive TCRs were removed. Drawing on the MIRA antigens, annotated TCRs were analysed further at the level of specific ORF or position within ORF. Breadth was defined as the number of annotated unique rearrangements divided by the total number of unique productive rearrangements, and depth was defined as the summed frequency of the annotated unique rearrangements. TCR breadth was compared between groups using two-sided Wilcoxon rank-sum tests. The table comes from immuneACCESS by way of TCRdb, which keeps in-frame sequences with V and J called. Part of the clones is missing from these tables; in studies checked, under half for an unresolved V gene and the rest for unknown reasons. The V and J calls and clone size were taken over from that table, and D and trimming were inferred from the DNA. The sample yields hundreds of thousands of clones; 80% to 90% were counted once. Of the sample, 3.4% falls within the top ten clones.

Sequenced here: peripheral blood, sampled in a trial of Ad26.COV2.S vaccine versus placebo. This chain joins TRBV30 to TRBJ1-5, with TRBD1 perhaps the D gene, on 5 matching bases. The source is a person aged 18-65 years who received the Ad26.COV2.S COVID-19 vaccine or a placebo. The CDR3 region: CAWSPRAGSNQPQHF. The sequenced DNA is TGTGCCTGGAGCCCCAGGGCGGGTAGCAATCAGCCCCAGCATTTT.